A single sample gave rise to the 20 T cell receptor beta chains below, sequenced in a study of beta chain features in type 1 diabetes (dated by TCRdb to 2017 to 2018). Library construction relied on the immunoSEQ multiplex PCR assay. The entire amount of isolated RNA was reverse transcribed using the High Capacity cDNA Reverse Transcription Kit, so the sequenced TCRB transcripts were expressed ones. The source is immuneACCESS, and TCRdb retained only in-frame sequences with V and J called. Part of the clones is not carried over; for the studies checked, unresolved V genes explain less than half of this, and the remainder is unexplained. The sample profile shows about half a million clones; about an eighth of them were found once. The ten biggest clones cover approximately 0.05% of the sample. The sequenced material came from naive CD4+ T cells from blood. This specimen's cell subset or site label, interpreted: true naive CD4+ T cells. The origin of the receptors is a woman aged 18-29 years in good health.

The V gene is TRBV28, the J gene TRBJ2-2, with D tentatively TRBD1 or TRBD2 (5 bases each). Germline assignment: CDR1 MDHEN and CDR2 SYDVKM. The ends were cut back, 2 bases at V and 4 bases at J, with 20 bases in the middle. The CDR3 sequence is 18 residues long. CDR3 in amino acids: CASSLIREIREITGELFF. CDR3 nucleotides: TGTGCCAGCAGTTTAATCAGGGAGATAAGGGAGATCACCGGGGAGCTGTTTTTT.

This chain connects TRBV7-2 to TRBJ2-3; 9 bases fit TRBD1. The CDR3 runs to 16 residues. Trimming removed 6 bases from V and 2 bases from J; junction bases left unmatched: 9. From germline, CDR1 is SGHTA and CDR2 FQGNSA. In DNA form, the CDR3 reads TGTGCCAGCAGGCAAACAGGGGGCATGAACACAGATACGCAGTATTTT. This sequence encodes CASRQTGGMNTDTQYF.

This clone was observed a handful of times. The chain uses TRBV9 and TRBJ1-2, with 7 positions matching TRBD1. The CDR3 is 14 residues long. Germline CDR1 is SGDLS and CDR2 is YYNGEE. V was pared by 3 bases and J by 8 bases, with 10 bases of the junction left unmatched. The DNA for the CDR3 is TGTGCCAGCAGCGGGACAGGAATCGTTACCGGCTACACCTTC. Translated: CASSGTGIVTGYTF.

There are a few counts of this clone. The gene calls are TRBV6-4 and TRBJ2-3, with TRBD2 matching over 9 bases. The CDR3 consists of 15 residues. Germline CDR1 and CDR2: MRHNA and SNTAGT. Trimming took 7 bases from V and 0 from J; bases not matched to a gene: 5. CDR3 residues: CASKTSGQSTDTQYF. The CDR3 bases are TGTGCCAGCAAAACTAGCGGGCAAAGCACAGATACGCAGTATTTT.

V is TRBV7-9 and J is TRBJ2-6; D is unclear. Trimming cost V 3 bases and J 1 base, with 10 bases left between them. This CDR3 has 16 amino acids. The V gene's germline CDR1 is SEHNR and CDR2 FQNEAQ (reference sequence). In DNA, the CDR3 is TGTGCCAGCAGCTTCTTCAGGCGTTCTGGGGCCAACGTCCTGACTTTC. Its protein is CASSFFRRSGANVLTF.

This clone was found many times. The chain recombines TRBV29-1 with TRBJ1-4; no firm D call. Germline assignment: CDR1 SQVTM and CDR2 ANQGSEA. The V end lost 6 bases, the J end lost 8 bases, and 16 bases lay between the germline ends. The CDR3 covers 13 residues. The CDR3 bases are TGCAGCGTGGGCTGGAATGGCGAAGAAAAACTGTTTTTT. The encoded protein is CSVGWNGEEKLFF.

This clone has only a few counts. The CDR3 coding sequence is TGTGCCAGCAGCTTACTCGGGACTAGCGGGGTCAATGAGCAGTTCTTC. It encodes CASSLLGTSGVNEQFF. The rearrangement joins TRBV7-2 to TRBJ2-1; 13 nucleotides align to TRBD2. The germline gives CDR1 SGHTA, CDR2 FQGNSA. The V segment lost 2 bases and the J segment 6 bases; nucleotides outside the gene matches: 4. The CDR3 totals 16 residues.

The chain is built from TRBV29-1 and TRBJ2-2; 7 bases align to TRBD1. V lost 4 bases to trimming and J lost 1 base; unmatched junction nucleotides: 6. This CDR3 comprises 15 residues. The germline V gene has CDR1 SQVTM and CDR2 ANQGSEA. The CDR3 nucleotides read TGCAGCGTTGGGAAAGGGACAGTGAACACCGGGGAGCTGTTTTTT. This codes for CSVGKGTVNTGELFF.

This rearrangement joins TRBV28 to TRBJ1-2; 8 bases match TRBD1. This CDR3 has 13 amino acids. V shed 6 bases, J shed 7 bases, and the junction held 7 bases outside the gene matches. Germline assignment: CDR1 MDHEN and CDR2 SYDVKM. The DNA of the CDR3 is TGTGCCAGCAGGTGGACAGGGATGTTTGGCTACACCTTC. It specifies CASRWTGMFGYTF.

This clone has a handful of counts. The J gene is TRBJ2-7, the V gene TRBV18; TRBD2 is a possible D gene (6 bases). V was cut by 2 bases and J by 1 base, with 12 bases left in between. Germline V CDR1 and CDR2: KGHSH, LQKENI. There are 15 residues in the CDR3. The CDR3: CASSPSGAGSYEQYF. CDR3 nucleotides: TGTGCCAGCTCACCATCCGGGGCGGGATCCTACGAGCAGTACTTC.

This clone was found many times. V gene TRBV30 combines with J gene TRBJ1-4, with TRBD1 matching 7 bases. Germline assignment: CDR1 GTSNPN and CDR2 SVGIG (reference sequence). The length of the CDR3 is 13 residues. The CDR3 sequence is CARAGTANEKLFF. DNA for the CDR3: TGTGCACGGGCCGGGACAGCTAATGAAAAACTGTTTTTT.

This chain joins TRBV4-3 and TRBJ1-6; tentative D call: TRBD1 (5 bases). V lost 5 bases and J lost 7, with 9 bases in between. The CDR3 totals 13 residues. Germline-derived CDR1 and CDR2 are LGHNA and YSLEER. The CDR3 DNA follows: TGCGCCAGCAGCTCCCACAGGAATTCACCCCTCCACTTT. Translating it yields CASSSHRNSPLHF.

This clone showed up just a few times. The rearrangement joins TRBV5-5 to TRBJ2-3; unclear D gene. Germline CDR1 reads SGHKS; CDR2 reads YYEKEE (reference sequence). Deletions cut 2 bases from V and 4 bases from J, with 5 bases between. The CDR3 length is 12 residues. This CDR3 reads CASSLRADTQYF. DNA of the CDR3: TGTGCCAGCAGCTTAAGGGCAGATACGCAGTATTTT.

This clone has more than one count but fewer than ten. The J gene is TRBJ2-5, the V gene TRBV21-1; the listed D gene, TRBD1, was not tested against the DNA. TRBV21-1 is tagged as a pseudogene. The CDR3 sequence is 17 residues long. The CDR3 DNA reads TGTGCCAGCAGCGACTGCCCCCCCGGGACAGACCAAGAGACCCAGTACTTC. This sequence encodes CASSDCPPGTDQETQYF.

This clone was counted only a few times. This chain uses TRBV4-3 with TRBJ1-2; D is undetermined. Germline CDR1 LGHNA, CDR2 YSLEER. This CDR3 spans 14 amino acids. V lost 0 bases, J lost 4 bases, and 9 bases lay in between. CDR3 DNA: TGCGCCAGCAGCCAAGATCAACAGTTCTATGGCTACACCTTC. Its translation: CASSQDQQFYGYTF.

This clone was found a few times. The chain recombines TRBV4-3 with TRBJ1-1; D unclear. This CDR3 has 17 amino acids. Between the trimmed V and J ends, which lost 2 bases and 5 bases, there was a span of 21 bases. Germline CDR1 and CDR2: LGHNA and YSLEER. Here the CDR3 DNA reads TGCGCCAGCAGCCAAAAAGGGAGACGTGTCTTGGGGACTGAAGCTTTCTTT. Residues: CASSQKGRRVLGTEAFF.

This clone was observed a few times. The chain has TRBV7-2 and TRBJ2-1; D gene ambiguous. The germline V and J ends were trimmed by 5 bases and 0 bases, with 11 bases remaining between them. The germline V gene has CDR1 SGHTA and CDR2 FQGNSA. This CDR3 is 15 amino acids long. CDR3 DNA: TGTGCCAGCAGCGAACAGATTAGCTCCTACAATGAGCAGTTCTTC. Protein: CASSEQISSYNEQFF.

The V call is TRBV19, the J call TRBJ1-1; TRBD1 is a possible D gene (6 bases). V was pared by 7 bases and J by 6 bases, with 18 bases between. This CDR3 comprises 14 residues. CDR1 and CDR2 from the germline V gene are LNHDA and SQIVND (reference sequence). The CDR3 DNA follows: TGTGCCAGTACCGATCCCCGGACAGAGGCTGAAGCTTTCTTT. Amino acids: CASTDPRTEAEAFF.

This clone was observed a handful of times. The V and J genes are TRBV18 and TRBJ1-4; D not resolved. The CDR3 is made up of 16 amino acids. Germline CDR1 KGHSH, CDR2 LQKENI. V was cut by 1 base and J by 3 bases, with 12 bases left in between. CDR3 in amino acids: CASSPRGAGANEKLFF. CDR3 coding DNA: TGTGCCAGCTCACCACGTGGCGCGGGTGCTAATGAAAAACTGTTTTTT.

In this sample, this clone turned up a few times. The chain employs TRBV11-2 and TRBJ2-5, with D possibly matching TRBD2 (6 bases). The germline V gene has CDR1 SGHAT and CDR2 FQNNGV. The length of the CDR3 is 14 residues. Trimming removed 5 bases at V and 6 bases at J, with 16 bases between. The CDR3 DNA is TGTGCCAGCAGCCACCTCAGAGGGAGGCAGACCCAGTACTTC. This translates into CASSHLRGRQTQYF.